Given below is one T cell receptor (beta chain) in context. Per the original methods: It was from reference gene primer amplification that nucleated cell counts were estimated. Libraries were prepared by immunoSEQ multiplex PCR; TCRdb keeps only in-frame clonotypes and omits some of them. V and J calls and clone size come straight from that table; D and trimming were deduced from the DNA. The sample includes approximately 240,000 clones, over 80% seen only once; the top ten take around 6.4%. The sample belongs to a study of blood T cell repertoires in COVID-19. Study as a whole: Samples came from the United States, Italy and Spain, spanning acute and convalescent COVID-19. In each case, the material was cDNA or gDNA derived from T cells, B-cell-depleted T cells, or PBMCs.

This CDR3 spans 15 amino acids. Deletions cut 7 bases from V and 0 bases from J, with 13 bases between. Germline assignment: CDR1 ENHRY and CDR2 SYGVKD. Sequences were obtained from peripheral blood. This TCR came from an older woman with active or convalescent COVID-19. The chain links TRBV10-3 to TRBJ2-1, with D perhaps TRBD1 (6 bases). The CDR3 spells CAITQGQSSYNEQFF. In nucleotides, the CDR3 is TGTGCCATCACCCAGGGACAAAGCTCCTACAATGAGCAGTTCTTC.